The TCR beta chain described here comes from a study of T cell repertoires in cytomegalovirus infection. In the study overall: HLA-C-restricted CMV epitopes, recently identified, and well-studied HLA-B-restricted ones were used by the study. Signatures in public TCR beta sequences pointed to both CMV infection and matching HLA type.

Using its own MiXCR run on the reads, TCRdb lists one record per CDR3 protein. The repertoire has some 480,000 distinct CDR3 sequences, roughly a third of them found once; the top ten carry roughly a sixth. Study-wide findings and caveats: Clonotypes of TCR beta that were HLA-C-restricted and CMV-specific dominated the ex vivo response.

For this clonotype: Its cognate antigen is unknown.

CDR3 size: 17 residues. The V gene lost 5 bases and the J gene lost 7 bases, with 26 bases spanning the gap. The chain links TRBV7-1 to TRBJ1-1; D is perhaps TRBD1 (6 bases). TRBV7-1 is reported as an ORF; its role is uncertain. The material sequenced was cultured PBMCs, taken from culture after CMV antigen stimulation. The sequence was obtained from a human donor in good health (CMV status not recorded). Some clones in this sample may be carry-over from other donors' samples. In DNA, the CDR3 is TGTGCCAGCAGCCCCCCGGCGATGGGGGCCGGTCGGGTTGAAGCTTTCTTT. This translates into CASSPPAMGAGRVEAFF.